The 30 T cell receptor beta chains below all came from one sample that was sequenced in a study of shared clonotypes between healthy human individuals. Libraries were prepared by immunoSEQ multiplex PCR; TCRdb keeps only in-frame clonotypes and omits some of them. The sample lists about 450,000 clones; 79% were seen once. Sequences were obtained from PBMCs. The receptors were gathered from a woman in her forties in good health. Some clones in this sample may be carry-over from other donors' samples.

The rearrangement uses TRBV28 and TRBJ1-5; D is perhaps TRBD1 (6 bases). Trimming took 7 bases from V and 1 from J, leaving 11 bases between them. From germline, CDR1 is MDHEN and CDR2 SYDVKM. This CDR3 comprises 14 residues. The CDR3 region has the DNA TGTGCCAGCACCTGGACAGTAAGCAATCAGCCCCAGCATTTT. It specifies CASTWTVSNQPQHF.

The chain combines TRBV5-4 with TRBJ2-7; D is unresolved. Germline values: CDR1 SGHNT, CDR2 YYREEE (reference sequence). The ends were cut back, 3 bases at V and 2 bases at J, with 12 bases in the middle. This CDR3 has 14 residues. The CDR3 loop reads CASSYDLSTYEQYF. The CDR3 DNA is TGTGCCAGCAGCTATGACTTATCGACCTACGAGCAGTACTTC.

The V call is TRBV7-2, the J call TRBJ2-7, with 9 bases aligning to TRBD1. The CDR3 covers 15 residues. Looked up from germline, CDR1 is SGHTA and CDR2 is FQGNSA. The J segment lost 3 bases and the V segment lost 2 bases, leaving 5 bases of the junction unmatched. The CDR3 region is CASSLFWGQGYEQYF. In DNA, the CDR3 is TGTGCCAGCAGCTTATTCTGGGGACAGGGCTACGAGCAGTACTTC. Using reference TRBV7-2 and TRBJ2-7 for the parts outside the CDR3, the full variable domain is GAGVSQSPSNKVTEKGKDVELRCDPISGHTALYWYRQSLGQGLEFLIYFQGNSAPDKSGLPSDRFSAERTGGSVSTLTIQRTQQEDSAVYLCASSLFWGQGYEQYFGPGTRLTVT.

This sequence joins TRBV10-3 and TRBJ1-6; D is uncertain. This CDR3 spans 15 amino acids. Trimming pared 0 bases from V and 7 bases from J, leaving 10 bases between. CDR1 and CDR2 from the germline V gene are ENHRY and SYGVKD. CDR3 protein: CAISESRVLNSPLHF. The CDR3 DNA is TGTGCCATCAGTGAGTCGAGGGTCCTCAATTCACCCCTCCACTTT.

The V and J genes are TRBV28 and TRBJ2-7; D gene uncertain. Germline CDR1 and CDR2: MDHEN and SYDVKM. CDR3 length equals 14 residues. The V gene lost 6 bases and the J gene lost 3 bases, with 15 bases spanning the gap. The CDR3 region is CASSRFGPLYEQYF. Written as DNA, the CDR3 is TGTGCCAGCAGCCGCTTCGGGCCCCTCTACGAGCAGTACTTC. The full variable domain, with the rest looked up from reference TRBV28 and TRBJ2-7, is DVKVTQSSRYLVKRTGEKVFLECVQDMDHENMFWYRQDPGLGLRLIYFSYDVKMKEKGDIPEGYSVSREKKERFSLILESASTNQTSMYLCASSRFGPLYEQYFGPGTRLTVT.

This chain joins TRBV5-1 and TRBJ2-7; D is unresolved. Trimming pared 1 base from V and 0 bases from J, leaving 14 bases between. Germline CDR1 reads SGHRS; CDR2 reads YFSETQ. The CDR3 loop spans 16 amino acids. CDR3: CASSLLFGRSSYEQYF. Written as DNA, the CDR3 is TGCGCCAGCAGCTTGTTGTTTGGACGGAGCTCCTACGAGCAGTACTTC.

V gene TRBV27 combines with J gene TRBJ2-5, with D tentatively TRBD1 or TRBD2 (5 bases each). The CDR3 totals 16 residues. Germline CDR1 is MNHEY and CDR2 is SMNVEV (reference sequence). Trimming took 2 bases from V and 4 from J, leaving 17 bases between them. The CDR3 protein is CASSLIRDPRGETQYF. The DNA of the CDR3 is TGTGCCAGCAGTTTAATTAGGGACCCAAGAGGAGAGACCCAGTACTTC.

V and J are TRBV7-9 and TRBJ2-2; D is undetermined. The CDR3 extends over 13 amino acids. The V end was cut by 1 base, the J end by 4 bases, with 4 bases between. Germline CDR1 is SEHNR and CDR2 is FQNEAQ (reference sequence). CDR3 protein: CASSLEFTGELFF. Here the CDR3 DNA reads TGTGCCAGCAGCTTAGAGTTCACCGGGGAGCTGTTTTTT.

The rearrangement links TRBV15 to TRBJ2-7; no clear D gene. The CDR3 loop spans 15 amino acids. The V gene lost 1 base and the J gene lost 4 bases, with 14 bases spanning the gap. From germline, CDR1 is LNHNV and CDR2 YYDKDF (reference sequence). The CDR3 DNA reads as TGTGCCACCAGCAGAGTGGGCGGTTTTGGGTACGAGCAGTACTTC. Protein: CATSRVGGFGYEQYF.

A remark on this clone: A read error may account for a junction end that differs from germline. The identical CDR3 is also encoded by other nucleotide sequences in the sample. The rearrangement joins TRBV28 to TRBJ1-2, with D unresolved. CDR1 is MDHEN and CDR2 is SYDVKM in the germline V gene. The CDR3 contains 17 residues. The CDR3 is CASSSARSPAINYGYTF. The CDR3 bases are TGCGCCAGCAGTTCAGCTCGGTCACCTGCTATTAACTATGGCTACACCTTC.

The sample holds one count of this clone. The chain is built from TRBV15 and TRBJ2-1; 7 nucleotides align to TRBD2. The germline V gene encodes CDR1 LNHNV and CDR2 YYDKDF (reference sequence). The V and J ends lost 3 bases and 5 bases, in that order; junction bases with no gene match: 10. This CDR3 spans 16 amino acids. The DNA of the CDR3 is TGTGCCACCAGCAGGGAAGCCGGGACTATCGACAATGAGCAGTTCTTC. This sequence encodes CATSREAGTIDNEQFF.

This clone was seen once. This chain uses TRBV5-8 with TRBJ2-2; weak D call: TRBD2 (6 bases). The CDR3 spans 16 residues. V lost 7 bases to trimming and J lost 6 bases, with 22 bases between them. Germline CDR1 and CDR2: SGHTS and YDEGEE. The CDR3 DNA is TGTGCCAGCTTCGCCTTAACTAGCTTACTTCCCGGGGAGCTGTTTTTT. Amino acid sequence: CASFALTSLLPGELFF.

This chain links TRBV2 with TRBJ1-5, with 10 bases aligning to TRBD1. Germline V CDR1 and CDR2: SNHLY, FYNNEI. With 6 bases clipped from V and 5 bases from J, the junction kept 4 bases outside the gene matches. This CDR3 contains 14 residues. Written as DNA, the CDR3 is TGTGCCAGCAGCGCGACAGGGGGCCATCAGCCCCAGCATTTT. This gives the protein CASSATGGHQPQHF.

The genes are TRBV18 and TRBJ2-7; 7 bases align to TRBD1. V shed 1 base and J 5 bases; nucleotides not matched to a gene: 8. The germline V gene encodes CDR1 KGHSH and CDR2 LQKENI. The CDR3 has 15 amino acids. The CDR3 protein is CASSPRATGVDEQYF. As DNA, the CDR3 is TGTGCCAGCTCACCACGTGCCACAGGGGTGGACGAGCAGTACTTC. Full variable domain (outside the CDR3, taken from reference TRBV18 and TRBJ2-7): NAGVMQNPRHLVRRRGQEARLRCSPMKGHSHVYWYRQLPEEGLKFMVYLQKENIIDESGMPKERFSAEFPKEGPSILRIQQVVRGDSAAYFCASSPRATGVDEQYFGPGTRLTVT.

This clone was detected only a few times. The chain uses TRBV27 and TRBJ2-7; TRBD1 might be the D (6 bases). Per germline, CDR1 MNHEY and CDR2 SMNVEV (reference sequence). Trimming took off 2 bases at V and 5 bases at J, with 13 bases between the two ends. CDR3 size: 14 residues. The CDR3 DNA reads TGTGCCAGCAGTTTAACACAGGGCCCCCACGAGCAGTACTTC. Translating it yields CASSLTQGPHEQYF.

The V call is TRBV27, the J call TRBJ1-1; the D is unclear. The CDR3 is 17 amino acids. V was cut by 0 bases and J by 1 base, with 15 bases left in between. From germline, CDR1 is MNHEY and CDR2 SMNVEV (reference sequence). The CDR3 DNA reads as TGTGCCAGCAGTTTATCATTCATTCCCACGGAGAACACTGAAGCTTTCTTT. It specifies CASSLSFIPTENTEAFF.

The V call is TRBV11-2, the J call TRBJ2-1, with 7 bases fitting TRBD2. The germline gives CDR1 SGHAT, CDR2 FQNNGV. The CDR3 runs to 15 residues. After removal of 5 bases from V and 4 bases from J, the junction contained 8 bases not matched to a gene. For the CDR3, the DNA is TGTGCCAGCAGCGAAGGAGGGGACTATTACAATGAGCAGTTCTTC. This codes for CASSEGGDYYNEQFF.

The chain links TRBV7-9 to TRBJ1-1, with D tentatively TRBD1 (5 bases). The germline V gene encodes CDR1 SEHNR and CDR2 FQNEAQ (reference sequence). The V and J ends lost 3 bases and 4 bases respectively, with 9 bases between them. There are 13 residues in the CDR3. The CDR3 DNA reads as TGTGCCAGCAGCTTTCGCGGGGGCACTGAAGCTTTCTTT. Residues: CASSFRGGTEAFF.

The chain recombines TRBV4-2 with TRBJ2-1; 16 nucleotides line up with TRBD2. Germline values: CDR1 LGHNA, CDR2 YNFKEQ. J lost 4 bases, V lost 4 bases, and 13 bases had no gene match. The CDR3 extends over 20 amino acids. This CDR3 reads CASSPLPGTSGRAWYNEQFF. The CDR3 bases are TGTGCCAGCAGCCCACTACCAGGGACTAGCGGGAGGGCTTGGTACAATGAGCAGTTCTTC.

The chain joins TRBV7-3 to TRBJ2-6; D uncertain. Germline V lookup: CDR1 SGHTA, CDR2 FQGTGA. Trimming cost V 0 bases and J 1 base, with 13 bases left between them. The CDR3 loop spans 18 amino acids. The CDR3 here is CASSLTPSGWSGANVLTF. The DNA of the CDR3 is TGTGCCAGCAGCTTAACCCCGTCAGGCTGGTCTGGGGCCAACGTCCTGACTTTC.

The chain uses TRBV5-4 and TRBJ2-1, with 11 bases identical to TRBD2. The V segment lost 6 bases and the J segment 4 bases; nucleotides outside the gene matches: 6. The CDR3 length is 15 residues. Germline V gives CDR1 SGHNT, CDR2 YYREEE (reference sequence). Here the CDR3 DNA reads TGTGCCAGCACCACCGGGACTAGCGGATACAATGAGCAGTTCTTC. Its translation is CASTTGTSGYNEQFF.

Worth noting for this clone: Additional DNA sequences in this sample encode the identical CDR3. The chain joins TRBV7-2 to TRBJ2-1; D possibly corresponds to TRBD2 (5 bases). The germline CDR1 and CDR2 sequences are SGHTA and FQGNSA. Trimming stripped 1 base from V and 9 bases from J, with 7 bases between. This CDR3 has 12 residues. As DNA, the CDR3 is TGTGCCAGCAGCTTAGGACGGGGTGAGCAGTTCTTC. As protein: CASSLGRGEQFF.

V gene TRBV18 combines with J gene TRBJ2-1; D is perhaps TRBD1 or TRBD2 (5 bases each). The V and J ends lost 4 bases and 7 bases respectively, with 20 bases between them. CDR1 is KGHSH, CDR2 LQKENI, per germline. CDR3 length: 16 residues. The CDR3 DNA follows: TGTGCCAGCTCACGGTTTGGTGGGGGAGACGGGAATGAGCAGTTCTTC. This codes for CASSRFGGGDGNEQFF.

The CDR3 DNA is TGCGCCAGCAGTGAGTTCGGCAGGAGAAGCGATGAGCAGTTCTTC. Residues: CASSEFGRRSDEQFF. The chain joins TRBV10-2 to TRBJ2-1; no clear D gene. CDR1 is WSHSY, CDR2 SAAADI, per germline. Trimming removed 1 base at V and 8 bases at J, with 15 bases between. This CDR3 region has 15 residues.

This chain uses TRBV11-2 with TRBJ1-4; the D gene is possibly TRBD1 (5 bases). This CDR3 is built from 14 residues. V was pared by 1 base and J by 10 bases, with 13 bases between. Per germline, CDR1 SGHAT and CDR2 FQNNGV. The CDR3 spells CASSLAASGRKLFF. As DNA, the CDR3 is TGTGCCAGCAGCTTAGCCGCCTCAGGGCGAAAACTGTTTTTT. The whole variable domain, remainder taken from reference TRBV11-2 and TRBJ1-4, is EAGVAQSPRYKIIEKRQSVAFWCNPISGHATLYWYQQILGQGPKLLIQFQNNGVVDDSQLPKDRFSAERLKGVDSTLKIQPAKLEDSAVYLCASSLAASGRKLFFGSGTQLSVL.

The chain carries TRBV7-8 and TRBJ2-1; tentative D call: TRBD2 (5 bases). The CDR3 spans 13 residues. CDR1 SGHVS and CDR2 FQNEAQ come from the germline V gene. V was clipped by 0 bases and J by 5 bases, with 5 bases between them. Written as DNA, the CDR3 is TGTGCCAGCAGCTTAGCTAGCGACAATGAGCAGTTCTTC. This encodes CASSLASDNEQFF.

This clone has only one observation. This sample includes further DNA sequences coding for the same CDR3. The chain couples TRBV19 to TRBJ1-2; D is ambiguous. This CDR3 region has 13 residues. Trimming pared 3 bases from V and 2 bases from J, leaving 7 bases between. CDR1 LNHDA and CDR2 SQIVND come from the germline V gene (reference sequence). The CDR3 loop is CASSIGRNYGYTF. The CDR3 DNA follows: TGTGCCAGTAGTATTGGCAGAAACTATGGCTACACCTTC.

This clone has only one observation. The chain has TRBV28 and TRBJ1-5; tentatively, D is TRBD1 (5 bases). The germline V and J ends were trimmed by 3 bases and 0 bases, with 12 bases remaining between them. From germline, CDR1 is MDHEN and CDR2 SYDVKM. The CDR3 has 16 amino acids. This chain's CDR3 is CASSFGLGGSNQPQHF. The CDR3 DNA follows: TGTGCCAGCAGTTTTGGCTTGGGGGGTAGCAATCAGCCCCAGCATTTT.

The chain is built from TRBV2 and TRBJ1-2; D gene uncertain. CDR1 is SNHLY and CDR2 is FYNNEI in the germline V gene. The CDR3 has 16 amino acids. Trimming pared 6 bases from V and 2 bases from J, leaving 19 bases between. For the CDR3, the DNA is TGTGCCAGCAGGCCTCGAGGGATCCAACCGAACTATGGCTACACCTTC. Residues: CASRPRGIQPNYGYTF.

J is TRBJ2-4 and V is TRBV11-2; D is unresolved. The CDR3 runs to 13 residues. Between the trimmed V and J ends, which lost 3 bases and 6 bases, there was a span of 9 bases. Germline CDR1 SGHAT, CDR2 FQNNGV. CDR3 region: CASSFAVVNIQYF. DNA for the CDR3: TGTGCCAGCAGCTTCGCGGTAGTAAACATTCAGTACTTC.